This entry lists 9 T cell receptor beta chains sequenced from one sample in a study of cytomegalovirus exposure and HLA in healthy donors. Amplification used 60 Vbeta primers and 13 Jbeta primers. Some clones are missing from TCRdb's copy, which holds only in-frame ones; the method was immunoSEQ multiplex PCR. The sample lists under 200,000 clones, roughly 75% occurring once. Sequenced input: PBMCs. The receptors stem from a woman aged 35 to 49 in good health and CMV-seropositive.

The gene calls are TRBV7-2 and TRBJ1-1; 8 bases are shared with TRBD1. The CDR3 runs to 14 residues. V dropped 6 bases and J dropped 5; count of bases not matched to a gene: 8. Germline CDR1 reads SGHTA; CDR2 reads FQGNSA. CDR3 sequence reads: CASSTGGLRTEAFF. CDR3 coding DNA: TGTGCCAGCAGTACAGGGGGTTTACGGACTGAAGCTTTCTTT.

This clone was seen more than once but under ten times. The chain employs TRBV4-3 and TRBJ2-5; D remains ambiguous. This CDR3 contains 16 residues. The V gene lost 0 bases and the J gene lost 4 bases, with 15 bases spanning the gap. Germline-derived CDR1 and CDR2 are LGHNA and YSLEER. The DNA for the CDR3 is TGCGCCAGCAGCCAAGAACGGCTTTTTTCGGGAGAGACCCAGTACTTC. It specifies CASSQERLFSGETQYF.

The chain carries TRBV5-1 and TRBJ1-2; TRBD1 might be the D (5 bases). CDR1 is SGHRS, CDR2 YFSETQ, per germline. The V gene lost 4 bases and the J gene lost 2 bases, with 12 bases spanning the gap. This CDR3 is 14 amino acids long. DNA for the CDR3: TGCGCCAGCAGCCCGACGGGGGGAAACTATGGCTACACCTTC. Protein: CASSPTGGNYGYTF.

The gene calls are TRBV28 and TRBJ2-1, with D perhaps TRBD2 (6 bases). Trimming stripped 5 bases from V and 2 bases from J, with 13 bases between. The germline gives CDR1 MDHEN, CDR2 SYDVKM. The CDR3 is 15 amino acids. CDR3 in amino acids: CASSAAGLAYNEQFF. CDR3 nucleotide sequence: TGTGCCAGCAGTGCAGCGGGCTTAGCCTACAATGAGCAGTTCTTC. The variable domain in full, with the rest retrieved from reference TRBV28 and TRBJ2-1, is DVKVTQSSRYLVKRTGEKVFLECVQDMDHENMFWYRQDPGLGLRLIYFSYDVKMKEKGDIPEGYSVSREKKERFSLILESASTNQTSMYLCASSAAGLAYNEQFFGPGTRLTVL.

The chain employs TRBV15 and TRBJ2-1, with 15 bases fitting TRBD2. After removal of 3 bases from V and 6 bases from J, the junction contained 6 bases not matched to a gene. The length of the CDR3 is 17 residues. Germline V CDR1 and CDR2: LNHNV, YYDKDF (reference sequence). The DNA of the CDR3 is TGTGCCACCAGCAGTGCCCCGGGACTAGCGGGAGGCAATGAGCAGTTCTTC. It is translated as CATSSAPGLAGGNEQFF.

This clone was observed a few times. The V gene is TRBV11-1, the J gene TRBJ2-5, with D tentatively TRBD2 (5 bases). CDR3 length equals 12 residues. V was trimmed by 4 bases and J by 7 bases, leaving 10 bases between them. In germline, CDR1 is SGHAT, CDR2 FQDESV (reference sequence). CDR3 sequence reads: CASSWERGTQYF. The CDR3 DNA sequence: TGTGCCAGCAGCTGGGAGAGAGGGACCCAGTACTTC. Filled out from reference TRBV11-1 and TRBJ2-5, the complete variable domain reads EAEVAQSPRYKITEKSQAVAFWCDPISGHATLYWYRQILGQGPELLVQFQDESVVDDSQLPKDRFSAERLKGVDSTLKIQPAELGDSAMYLCASSWERGTQYFGPGTRLLVL.

This chain joins TRBV25-1 and TRBJ2-7; TRBD1 agrees at 8 bases. Germline-derived CDR1 and CDR2 are MGHDK and SYGVNS. The CDR3 is 14 residues long. V shed 7 bases, J shed 0 bases, and the junction held 5 bases outside the gene matches. The DNA for the CDR3 is TGTGCCAGCAAACAAACAGGGGGCTCCTACGAGCAGTACTTC. As protein: CASKQTGGSYEQYF.

The chain couples TRBV6-1 to TRBJ2-5; no reliable D call. The end of the DNA aligns better with TRBJ2-7, so the J call may be wrong. This CDR3 spans 12 amino acids. The germline CDR1 and CDR2 sequences are MNHNS and SASEGT. Here the CDR3 reads CASSEALLEQYF. The CDR3, as DNA: TGTGCCAGCAGTGAAGCGCTGCTCGAGCAGTACTTC.

The rearrangement joins TRBV5-4 to TRBJ2-5; maybe TRBD1 (5 bases). Trimming pared 5 bases from V and 1 base from J, leaving 9 bases between. The CDR3 contains 13 residues. The germline gives CDR1 SGHNT, CDR2 YYREEE (reference sequence). CDR3 residues: CASRKDTQETQYF. The CDR3 DNA follows: TGTGCCAGCAGAAAGGACACCCAAGAGACCCAGTACTTC.